These T cell receptor beta chains were read from a single sample in a study of cytomegalovirus exposure and HLA in healthy donors. Sequencing was performed with immunoSEQ multiplex PCR; in TCRdb, only in-frame clones are kept and a portion is missing. The table gives 70,000 to 75,000 clones; the top ten clones make up 3.8% of it. The sample consisted of PBMCs. These receptors originate from a female donor in good health and CMV-seropositive. Both conserved end residues are part of each CDR3. The order of the fields is D gene, V gene, J gene, CDR3 protein, CDR3 DNA. D genes are given only for firm matches.

d_call: TRBD1
v_call: TRBV7-9
j_call: TRBJ2-7
cdr3_aa: CASSWDRVGEQYF
cdr3_nt: TGTGCCAGCAGCTGGGACAGGGTTGGCGAGCAGTACTTC

d_call: TRBD2
v_call: TRBV7-6
j_call: TRBJ2-5
cdr3_aa: CASSQLAEETQYF
cdr3_nt: TGTGCCAGCAGTCAACTAGCGGAAGAGACCCAGTACTTC

d_call: -
v_call: TRBV6-1
j_call: TRBJ2-7
cdr3_aa: CASSTQGRMYEQYF
cdr3_nt: TGTGCCAGCAGTACACAGGGACGAATGTACGAGCAGTACTTC

d_call: -
v_call: TRBV9
j_call: TRBJ1-2
cdr3_aa: CASSTPDVLWTF
cdr3_nt: TGTGCCAGCAGTACTCCCGATGTTCTATGGACCTTC

d_call: -
v_call: TRBV28
j_call: TRBJ2-7
cdr3_aa: CASSLRGMVSYEQYF
cdr3_nt: TGTGCCAGCAGTTTACGGGGGATGGTATCGTACGAGCAGTACTTC

d_call: -
v_call: TRBV19
j_call: TRBJ1-1
cdr3_aa: CASRVGGRGTEAFF
cdr3_nt: TGTGCCAGTAGAGTGGGGGGGCGGGGAACTGAAGCTTTCTTT

d_call: TRBD2
v_call: TRBV7-2
j_call: TRBJ2-5
cdr3_aa: CASSLSTSGIETQYF
cdr3_nt: TGTGCCAGCAGCTTAAGTACTAGCGGGATAGAGACCCAGTACTTC

d_call: -
v_call: TRBV5-1
j_call: TRBJ2-5
cdr3_aa: CASSRGQETQYF
cdr3_nt: TGCGCCAGCAGCAGGGGCCAAGAGACCCAGTACTTC

d_call: TRBD2
v_call: TRBV27
j_call: TRBJ2-3
cdr3_aa: CASSLPRMSGRIDTQYF
cdr3_nt: TGTGCCAGCAGCTTACCCCGAATGAGCGGGAGAATAGATACGCAGTATTTT

d_call: TRBD1
v_call: TRBV5-1
j_call: TRBJ1-2
cdr3_aa: CASSLGQGNYGYTF
cdr3_nt: TGCGCCAGCAGCTTGGGACAGGGTAACTATGGCTACACCTTC

d_call: -
v_call: TRBV6-1
j_call: TRBJ2-7
cdr3_aa: CASTPGAGFSYEQYF
cdr3_nt: TGTGCCAGCACTCCGGGCGCGGGCTTTTCCTACGAGCAGTACTTC